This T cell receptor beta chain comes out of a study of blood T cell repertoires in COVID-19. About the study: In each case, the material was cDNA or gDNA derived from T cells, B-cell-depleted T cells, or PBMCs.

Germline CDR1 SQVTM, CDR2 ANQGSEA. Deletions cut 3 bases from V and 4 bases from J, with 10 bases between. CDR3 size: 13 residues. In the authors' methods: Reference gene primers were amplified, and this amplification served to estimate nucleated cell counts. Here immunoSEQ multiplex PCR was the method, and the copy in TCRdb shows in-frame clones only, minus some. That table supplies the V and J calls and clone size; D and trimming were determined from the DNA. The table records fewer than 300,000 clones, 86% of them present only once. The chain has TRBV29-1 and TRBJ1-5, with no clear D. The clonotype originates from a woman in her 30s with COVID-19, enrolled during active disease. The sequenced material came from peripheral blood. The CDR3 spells CSVEDGENQPQHF. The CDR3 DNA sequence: TGCAGCGTTGAGGACGGGGAGAATCAGCCCCAGCATTTT.